This T cell receptor beta chain derives from a study of T cells in Graves' hyperthyroidism and ophthalmopathy. RNA transcripts were the template for amplifying TCR beta CDR3 regions. The HTBI primer set drove a first-round RT-PCR of the TCR CDR3. TCRdb ran MiXCR on the multiplex PCR reads and lists one entry per CDR3 protein. This repertoire shows a few hundred thousand distinct CDR3 sequences, more than 15% found once; its top ten account for 28%. CDR1 SGHAT and CDR2 FQNNGV come from the germline V gene. V lost 2 bases and J lost 5; bases outside the gene matches: 3. The CDR3 runs to 15 residues. This clonotype showed up many times.

The TCR comes from a woman younger than 30 with Graves' hyperthyroidism that later progressed to Graves' ophthalmopathy. Sample: blood. V gene TRBV11-2 combines with J gene TRBJ2-1, with 10 nucleotides matching TRBD1. CDR3 region: CASSLSDRGNNEQFF. CDR3 nucleotides: TGTGCCAGCAGCTTATCGGACAGGGGGAACAATGAGCAGTTCTTC.